This T cell receptor (beta chain) is drawn from a study of blood T cell repertoires in COVID-19. Overall study: Samples of COVID-19 (acute and convalescent) were obtained from the United States, Italy and Spain.

V lost 3 bases and J lost 2, with 12 bases in between. The germline V gene encodes CDR1 LNHDA and CDR2 SQIVND (reference sequence). CDR3 length: 15 residues. Methods used by the authors: Estimated nucleated cell counts came from reference gene primer amplification. TCRdb's copy holds only in-frame clones and misses some; the assay was immunoSEQ multiplex PCR. That table furnishes V, J and clone size, whereas the DNA furnished D and trimming. The sample holds tens of thousands of clones; under 95% are singletons and the top ten take around 3.1%. The sample taken for sequencing was peripheral blood. The TCR was taken from a man aged 50 to 60 with acute or convalescent COVID-19. V and J are TRBV19 and TRBJ2-3, with D possibly being TRBD1 (5 bases). CDR3 sequence reads: CASSIFAGSTDTQYF. DNA for the CDR3: TGTGCCAGTAGTATCTTCGCAGGGTCCACAGATACGCAGTATTTT. Based on the CDR3 plus reference TRBV19 and TRBJ2-3, the full variable domain is DGGITQSPKYLFRKEGQNVTLSCEQNLNHDAMYWYRQDPGQGLRLIYYSQIVNDFQKGDIAEGYSVSREKKESFPLTVTSAQKNPTAFYLCASSIFAGSTDTQYFGPGTRLTVL.